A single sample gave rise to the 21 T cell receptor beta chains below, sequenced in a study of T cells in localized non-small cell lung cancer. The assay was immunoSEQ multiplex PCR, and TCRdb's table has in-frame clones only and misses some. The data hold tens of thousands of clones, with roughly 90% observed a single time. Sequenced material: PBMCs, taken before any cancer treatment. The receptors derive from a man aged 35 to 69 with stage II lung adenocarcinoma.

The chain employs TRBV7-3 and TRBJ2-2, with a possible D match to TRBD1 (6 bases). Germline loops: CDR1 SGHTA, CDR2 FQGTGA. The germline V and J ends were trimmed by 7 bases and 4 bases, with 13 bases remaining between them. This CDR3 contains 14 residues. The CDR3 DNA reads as TGTGCCAGCACCATACAGGGATCCACCGGGGAGCTGTTTTTT. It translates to CASTIQGSTGELFF.

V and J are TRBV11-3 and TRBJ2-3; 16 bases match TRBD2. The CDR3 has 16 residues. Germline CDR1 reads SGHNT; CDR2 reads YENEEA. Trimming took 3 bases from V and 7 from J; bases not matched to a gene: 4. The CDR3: CASSLGLAGGVNTQYF. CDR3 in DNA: TGTGCCAGCAGCTTGGGACTAGCGGGAGGGGTAAATACGCAGTATTTT. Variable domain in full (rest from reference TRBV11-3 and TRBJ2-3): EAGVVQSPRYKIIEKKQPVAFWCNPISGHNTLYWYLQNLGQGPELLIRYENEEAVDDSQLPKDRFSAERLKGVDSTLKIQPAELGDSAVYLCASSLGLAGGVNTQYFGPGTRLTVL.

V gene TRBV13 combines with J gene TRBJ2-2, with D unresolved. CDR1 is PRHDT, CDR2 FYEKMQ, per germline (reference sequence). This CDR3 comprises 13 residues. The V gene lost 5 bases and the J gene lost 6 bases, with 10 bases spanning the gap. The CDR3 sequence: CASSHYSSGELFF. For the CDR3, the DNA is TGTGCCAGCAGCCACTATAGTTCCGGGGAGCTGTTTTTT.

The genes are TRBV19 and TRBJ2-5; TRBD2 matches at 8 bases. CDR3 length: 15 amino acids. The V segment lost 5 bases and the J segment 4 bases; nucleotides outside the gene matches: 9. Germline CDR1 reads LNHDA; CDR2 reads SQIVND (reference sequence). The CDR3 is CASSPSRGVLETQYF. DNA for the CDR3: TGTGCCAGTAGTCCTTCGCGGGGGGTTTTAGAGACCCAGTACTTC.

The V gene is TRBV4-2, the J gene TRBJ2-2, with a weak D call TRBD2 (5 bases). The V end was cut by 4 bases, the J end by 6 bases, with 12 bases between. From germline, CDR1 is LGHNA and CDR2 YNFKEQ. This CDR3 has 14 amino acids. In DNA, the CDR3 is TGTGCCAGCAGCCCGCAAGAGAGGGCCGGGGAGCTGTTTTTT. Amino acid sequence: CASSPQERAGELFF.

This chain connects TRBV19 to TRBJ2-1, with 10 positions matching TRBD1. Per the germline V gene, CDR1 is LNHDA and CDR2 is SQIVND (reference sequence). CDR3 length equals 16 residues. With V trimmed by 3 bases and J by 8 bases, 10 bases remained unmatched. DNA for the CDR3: TGTGCCAGTAGTATCCTGCTATGGGACAGGGGAGATGAGCAGTTCTTC. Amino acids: CASSILLWDRGDEQFF.

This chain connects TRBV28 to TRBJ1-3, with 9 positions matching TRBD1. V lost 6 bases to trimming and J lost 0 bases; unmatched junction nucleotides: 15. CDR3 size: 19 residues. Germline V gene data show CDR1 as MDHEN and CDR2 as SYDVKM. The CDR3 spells CASSPGDRAPGLSGNTIYF. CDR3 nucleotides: TGTGCCAGCAGCCCTGGGGACAGGGCACCCGGCCTCTCTGGAAACACCATATATTTT.

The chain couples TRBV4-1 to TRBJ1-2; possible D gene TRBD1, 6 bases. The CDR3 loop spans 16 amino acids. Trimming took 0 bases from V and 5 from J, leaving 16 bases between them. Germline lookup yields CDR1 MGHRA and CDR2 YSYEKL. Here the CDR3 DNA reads TGCGCCAGCAGCCAAGAACCGGTAGGGGGGGTATATGGCTACACCTTC. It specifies CASSQEPVGGVYGYTF.

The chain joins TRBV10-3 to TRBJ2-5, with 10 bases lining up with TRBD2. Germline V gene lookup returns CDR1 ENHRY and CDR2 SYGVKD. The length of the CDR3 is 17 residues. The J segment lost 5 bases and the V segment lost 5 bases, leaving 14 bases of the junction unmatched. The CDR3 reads CAISPPTASGSGETQYF. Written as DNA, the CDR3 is TGTGCCATCAGTCCTCCCACGGCTAGCGGGAGTGGGGAGACCCAGTACTTC.

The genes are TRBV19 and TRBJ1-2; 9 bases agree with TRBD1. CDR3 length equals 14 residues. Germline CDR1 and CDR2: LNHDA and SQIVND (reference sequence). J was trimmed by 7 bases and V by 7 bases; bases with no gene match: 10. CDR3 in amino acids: CASNINRGRSGYTF. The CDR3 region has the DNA TGTGCCAGTAACATAAACAGGGGGCGAAGTGGCTACACCTTC.

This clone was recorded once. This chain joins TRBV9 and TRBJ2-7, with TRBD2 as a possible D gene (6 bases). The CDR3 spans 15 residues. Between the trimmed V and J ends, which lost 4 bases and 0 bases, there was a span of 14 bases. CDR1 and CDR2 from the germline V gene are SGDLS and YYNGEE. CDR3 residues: CASSPALASSYEQYF. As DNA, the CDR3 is TGTGCCAGCAGCCCTGCACTAGCCAGCTCCTACGAGCAGTACTTC.

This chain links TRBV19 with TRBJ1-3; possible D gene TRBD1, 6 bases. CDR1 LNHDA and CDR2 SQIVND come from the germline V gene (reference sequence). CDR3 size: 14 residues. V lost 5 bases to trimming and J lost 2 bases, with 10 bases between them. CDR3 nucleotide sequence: TGTGCCAGTAGTCAACAGGGTACTGGAAACACCATATATTTT. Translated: CASSQQGTGNTIYF.

The CDR3 DNA follows: TGTGCCACCAGCGGTATCGGATTTCAGCCCCAGCATTTT. This gives the protein CATSGIGFQPQHF. The chain employs TRBV15 and TRBJ1-5; D gene ambiguous. Looked up from germline, CDR1 is LNHNV and CDR2 is YYDKDF (reference sequence). V was shortened by 5 bases and J by 6 bases, with 11 bases between the two germline ends. The CDR3 extends over 13 amino acids.

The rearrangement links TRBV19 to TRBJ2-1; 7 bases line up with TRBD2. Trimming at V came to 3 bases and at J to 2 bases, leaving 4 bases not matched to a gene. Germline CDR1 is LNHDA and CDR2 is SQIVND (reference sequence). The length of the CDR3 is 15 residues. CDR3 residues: CASSIELATYNEQFF. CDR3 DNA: TGTGCCAGTAGTATCGAACTAGCGACCTACAATGAGCAGTTCTTC.

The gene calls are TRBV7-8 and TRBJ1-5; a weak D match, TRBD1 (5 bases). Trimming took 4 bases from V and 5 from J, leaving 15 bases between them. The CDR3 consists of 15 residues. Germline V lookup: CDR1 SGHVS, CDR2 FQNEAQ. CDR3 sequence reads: CASSSGRRADQPQHF. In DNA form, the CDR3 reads TGTGCCAGCAGCTCGGGACGTAGGGCGGATCAGCCCCAGCATTTT.

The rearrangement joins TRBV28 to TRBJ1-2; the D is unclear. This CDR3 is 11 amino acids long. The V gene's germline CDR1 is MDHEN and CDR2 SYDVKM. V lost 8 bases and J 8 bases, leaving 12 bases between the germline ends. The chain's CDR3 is CASDEGYGYTF. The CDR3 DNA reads TGTGCCAGCGATGAAGGGTACGGCTACACCTTC.

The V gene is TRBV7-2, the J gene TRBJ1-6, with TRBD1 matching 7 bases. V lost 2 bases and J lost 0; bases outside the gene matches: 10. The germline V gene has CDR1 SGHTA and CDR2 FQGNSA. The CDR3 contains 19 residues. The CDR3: CASSLKGAGQSSYNSPLHF. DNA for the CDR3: TGTGCCAGCAGCTTAAAAGGAGCGGGACAGAGCTCCTATAATTCACCCCTCCACTTT.

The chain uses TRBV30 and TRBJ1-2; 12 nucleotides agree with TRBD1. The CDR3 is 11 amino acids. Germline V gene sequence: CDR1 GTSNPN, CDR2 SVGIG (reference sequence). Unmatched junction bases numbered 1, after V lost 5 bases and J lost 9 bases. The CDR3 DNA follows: TGTGCCTGGGGGACAGGGGGCAGCTACACCTTC. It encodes CAWGTGGSYTF.

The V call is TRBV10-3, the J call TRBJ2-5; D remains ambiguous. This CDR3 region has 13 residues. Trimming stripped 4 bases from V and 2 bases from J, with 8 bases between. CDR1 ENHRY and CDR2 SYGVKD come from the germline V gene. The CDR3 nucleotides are TGTGCCATCAGTGGAACAGAACAAGAGACCCAGTACTTC. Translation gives CAISGTEQETQYF.

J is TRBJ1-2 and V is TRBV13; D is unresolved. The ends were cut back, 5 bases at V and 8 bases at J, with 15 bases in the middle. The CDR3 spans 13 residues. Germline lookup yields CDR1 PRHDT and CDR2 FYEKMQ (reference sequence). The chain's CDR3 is CASSLRQPAGYTF. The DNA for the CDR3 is TGTGCCAGCAGCCTAAGACAACCTGCAGGCTACACCTTC.

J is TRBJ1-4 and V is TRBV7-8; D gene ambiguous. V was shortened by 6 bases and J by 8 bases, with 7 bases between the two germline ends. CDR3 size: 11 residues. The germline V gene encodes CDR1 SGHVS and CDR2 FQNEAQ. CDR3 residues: CASSMREKLFF. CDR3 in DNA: TGTGCCAGCAGTATGAGAGAAAAACTGTTTTTT.